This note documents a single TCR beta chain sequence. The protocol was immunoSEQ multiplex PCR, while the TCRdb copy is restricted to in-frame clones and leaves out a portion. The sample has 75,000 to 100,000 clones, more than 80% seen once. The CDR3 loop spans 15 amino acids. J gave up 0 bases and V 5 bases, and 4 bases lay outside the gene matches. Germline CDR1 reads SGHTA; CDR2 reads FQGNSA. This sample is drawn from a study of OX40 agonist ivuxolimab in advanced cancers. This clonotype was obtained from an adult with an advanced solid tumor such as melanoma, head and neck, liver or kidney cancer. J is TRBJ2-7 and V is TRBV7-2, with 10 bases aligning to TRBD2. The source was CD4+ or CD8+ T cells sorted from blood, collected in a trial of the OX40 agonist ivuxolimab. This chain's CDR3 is CASSTTSGLSYEQYF. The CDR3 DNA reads TGTGCCAGCAGCACGACTAGCGGGCTCTCCTACGAGCAGTACTTC.